This T cell receptor beta chain comes out of a study of cytomegalovirus exposure and HLA in healthy donors (dated by TCRdb to 2016 to 2017). For the study in its entirety: In an earlier analysis of 587 of the donors, 276 Gb of sequence data and 120 million or so unique TCR beta sequences from approximately 180 million T cells were reported. The study combined high-throughput TCR immunosequencing, statistical association of individual TCRs with disease status, and machine learning to predict cytomegalovirus infection status. Using immunosequencing, the study profiled T cell repertoires from some 670 subjects and related those repertoires to cytomegalovirus serostatus. Along with the approximately 600-subject first cohort, a separate validation cohort of over a hundred different subjects was used. Donor age, sex, ethnicity and CMV serostatus were compiled alongside the repertoire data. HLA typing included class I and class II loci at four-digit resolution. The number of typed donors differed by locus: about 620-640 for A, B, C, DRB1 and DQB1; about 520 for DQA1; around 610 for DPA1; and around 470 for DPB1. To decide whether each TCR beta V gene segment behaved as functional or pseudogenic, an earlier analysis of some 540 of the donors relied on high-throughput TCR beta sequencing. Rather than drawing on any new phenotypic data, the later analysis identified candidate immune exposures from TCR beta sequences and the way those sequences occurred across donors. On average, around 240,000 unique TCR beta nucleotide sequences were sequenced per donor among 398 genotyped donors of the cohort, with around 19% of those sequences being non-productive. To study patterns of TCR occurrence, a later analysis re-analyzed previously published TCR beta repertoires from 666 donors and added high-resolution HLA genotyping. About 300 gigabases of sequencing data and tens of millions of unique TCR sequences were included in an early release covering about 700 HLA-typed donors. A later genetic analysis took genome-wide SNP genotypes for 398 of the 666 donors and used that subset as a discovery cohort. Among the roughly 390 genotyped donors, approximately 81% belonged to the genetic ancestry cluster associated with self-reported Caucasian donors. The study was designed to test whether signatures of past pathogen exposure could be identified by cataloging public T cell receptors. Every discovery cohort repertoire had been produced on one sequencing platform. Roughly five DR-DQ haplotypes were treated as single units for association and clustering because of strong linkage in the cohort.

On this clone itself: Its specific antigen is unknown. No clone much larger than this one lies a single base away; base qualities are absent.

In total, roughly 710 healthy bone marrow donors made up the cohort. Cohort members were all nominally healthy when sampled, although unrecorded immune exposures were likely present. The donor tested CMV seropositive, placing the donor among the approximately 310 seropositive members of the cohort. Every donor gave a peripheral blood sample, and the peripheral blood mononuclear cells from that sample were used for TCR beta sequencing. The Qiagen DNeasy Blood Extraction Kit was used to extract genomic DNA from the blood cell samples. Broad study findings and their caveats: A group of highly shared sequence variants was considered likely to be a technical artifact of the sequencing pipeline. It was suggested by the authors that the approach could potentially be generalized to other disease states and immunological phenotypes. When HLA alleles, especially DR and DQ, strongly co-occurred, attributing TCR associations to individual alleles was difficult. The cohort was sequenced for TCR beta chains only, and without alpha or paired-chain data the features that could be detected were limited. In both the original and validation cohorts, the classifier was reported to diagnose cytomegalovirus status with high specificity and sensitivity. At a false discovery rate of 0.05, a later analysis linked some 17,000 TCR beta sequences to specific HLA alleles. Most TCR sequences were observed very rarely across donors, whereas some public TCRs were present in many individuals. Presence/absence analyses assumed roughly uniform sequencing depth across donors, an assumption that may not hold. An association between a missense DCLRE1C variant and V-gene and J-gene trimming of TCR beta chains was found in a later genetic analysis and replicated in an independent cohort. Linkage disequilibrium might explain the correlated functional status among segregating V segments, but an unknown experimental factor could not be excluded. A later analysis found that most CMV-associated TCR beta chains appeared HLA-restricted, with HLA associations seemingly driven largely by CMV exposure. In the study, some 160 TCR beta chains were listed as associated with cytomegalovirus. HLA typing was unavailable for some donors at each locus, so association tests used only the typed subset. According to a later analysis, TCR association rates differed among HLA loci, with DRB1 alleles showing the most associated TCRs and HLA-C alleles showing the fewest. Compared with equally common non-associated chains, HLA-associated TCR beta chains in a later analysis were more clonally expanded and had lower generation probabilities. For the cohort, immune exposure information was limited to CMV serostatus. Because counts were too low, 15 or so rarely observed V segments, including chromosome 9 orphons, were excluded from the earlier analysis of around 590 of the donors. Broadly in line with IMGT annotations, most TCR beta V segments showed up in productive rearrangements about 87% or about 30% of the time in an earlier analysis of around 600 of the donors. A further reported finding was that TCR beta sequences accurately predicted the HLA-A and HLA-B alleles for most subjects in the first cohort. Three of the identified cytomegalovirus-associated TCR beta chains were confirmed in vitro to be specific for cytomegalovirus antigens. Compared with the 666-donor mean, donors in an Asian-associated ancestry cluster had fewer N-insertions in productive TCRs, according to a later genetic analysis. A later analysis reported that several top co-occurrence clusters appeared linked to parvovirus B19, influenza, CMV and Epstein-Barr virus. The 87-base-pair reads could not distinguish some IMGT-functional V segments, including TRBV6-2 and TRBV6-3, so those segments were excluded.

Library preparation employed the immunoSEQ multiplex PCR assay. A mixture of 60 forward primers for TCR Vbeta segments and 13 reverse primers for TCR Jbeta segments was used in the multiplex PCR. Amplification of the CDR3 region of rearranged TCR beta genes was performed with a multiplex PCR assay on genomic DNA. The amplified TCR beta libraries were sequenced on the Illumina HiSeq System as 87-base-pair reads. As for the original processing: Across the 500 to 850 repertoires, a later analysis counted 60 million to 90 million unique TCR beta chains, approximately 10 million of which were shared by at least two donors. A nearest-neighbor algorithm error-corrected the raw reads and collapsed the reads into unique sequences, merging closely related sequences to remove PCR and sequencing errors. To assign V, D and J gene segments, CDR3 sequences were aligned to IMGT reference sequences. For a sequence to be retained, a match of at least six nucleotides was required to both a V gene segment and a J gene segment. Rearrangements were classified as productive when the CDR3 lacked stop codons and remained in frame with V and J, and all other rearrangements were classified as non-productive. Following IMGT convention, CDR3 was defined as the stretch from the second conserved V-encoded cysteine up to the conserved J-encoded phenylalanine. In an earlier analysis of around 570 of the donors, sequences lacking an unambiguous match to a single V gene segment were excluded. In an earlier analysis of 450 to 700 of the donors, V segments were called functional above 56.7% productive rearrangements and were called segregating when the between-donor standard deviation exceeded 5%. To diagnose cytomegalovirus status from the catalog of TCR beta chain sequences, a statistical classification framework was built. V and J gene assignment, in a later analysis, came from comparing TCR nucleotide sequences with IMGT/GENE-DB human TR gene sequences. Using the TCRdist pipeline, a later analysis assigned CDR3 sequences along with most-parsimonious VDJ recombination scenarios. A later analysis defined each TCR beta chain by its CDR3 amino acid sequence plus V-gene family, and excluded reads lacking a unique V-gene family. As a way to deal with suspected cross-contamination and a sequencing artifact, a later analysis dropped 450 to 600 nucleotide sequences that were highly shared and had low generation probability. In a later analysis, a clonal expansion index was calculated for each public chain from normalized within-repertoire ranks of inferred template counts. In a later analysis, generation probabilities were computed with a VDJ recombination model fitted to out-of-frame rearrangements, and the resulting probabilities were checked against IGoR. A later analysis scored TCR-TCR, TCR-HLA and TCR-CMV co-occurrence with hypergeometric tests, applying a repertoire-size bias correction to TCR pairs. In a later analysis, false discovery rates were estimated by permuting HLA or CMV assignments 20 times. A later analysis grouped co-occurring TCRs with DBSCAN, adding TCRdist sequence similarity when clustering within HLA-allele-positive subsets. Co-occurrence clustering excluded repertoires with fewer than 30,000 or more than 120,000 public chains, plus five with anomalous nucleotide sharing. TCRdb carries this immuneACCESS record with in-frame sequences only. Its versions omit some clonotypes, under half of them owing to an unresolved V gene in the studies checked, with the rest unexplained. V and J calls and clone size are given by that table; D and trimming were obtained from the DNA. Across this sample there are 100,000 or so clones, with approximately 82% seen only once. Around 8.4% of the sample comes from the top ten.

The germline V and J ends show losses of 8 bases and 3 bases respectively, and no gene match explains 10 bases of the junction. In the germline V gene, CDR1 corresponds to MNHEY and CDR2 to SVGAGI. The CDR3 runs 15 amino acids, cysteine and phenylalanine included. The CDR3 DNA has 45 bases and is translated from base 1. The chain couples TRBV6-5 to TRBJ1-1; TRBD1 fits 9 bases in the junction. The TCR comes from a man aged 35-49 years in good health and CMV-seropositive. The sequencing sample was made of PBMCs. The CDR3 corresponds to CASSGGQGRYTEAFF. The nucleotide sequence is TGTGCCAGCTCGGGTGGACAGGGGCGGTACACTGAAGCTTTCTTT.